This T cell receptor (beta chain) was recorded in a study of cytomegalovirus exposure and HLA in healthy donors. Turning to the study itself: The roughly 120 validation repertoires, a later analysis reported, used the same platform as the approximately 670 first-cohort repertoires.

Concerning this clone: The antigen remains unidentified.

The V and J ends lost 1 base and 10 bases respectively, with 14 bases between them. CDR1 and CDR2 from the germline V gene are SGHVS and FQNEAQ. This CDR3 comprises 14 residues. Notes on the study in general: The authors confirmed in vitro that three CMV-associated chains were specific for CMV antigens.

TCRdb keeps only in-frame clones here, not all; method: immunoSEQ multiplex PCR. This table holds roughly 280,000 clones, approximately 83% found once. The chain employs TRBV7-8 and TRBJ1-5, with TRBD1 as a possible D gene (5 bases). The clonotype comes from a woman in her late teens or twenties in good health and CMV-seronegative. The sequenced sample was PBMCs. CDR3 loop: CASSLGRGHSPQHF. The CDR3, as DNA: TGTGCCAGCAGCTTAGGAAGAGGACATTCACCCCAGCATTTT. The full variable domain, its missing parts supplied by reference TRBV7-8 and TRBJ1-5, is GAGVSQSPRYKVAKRGQDVALRCDPISGHVSLFWYQQALGQGPEFLTYFQNEAQLDKSGLPSDRFFAERPEGSVSTLKIQRTQQEDSAVYLCASSLGRGHSPQHFGDGTRLSIL.